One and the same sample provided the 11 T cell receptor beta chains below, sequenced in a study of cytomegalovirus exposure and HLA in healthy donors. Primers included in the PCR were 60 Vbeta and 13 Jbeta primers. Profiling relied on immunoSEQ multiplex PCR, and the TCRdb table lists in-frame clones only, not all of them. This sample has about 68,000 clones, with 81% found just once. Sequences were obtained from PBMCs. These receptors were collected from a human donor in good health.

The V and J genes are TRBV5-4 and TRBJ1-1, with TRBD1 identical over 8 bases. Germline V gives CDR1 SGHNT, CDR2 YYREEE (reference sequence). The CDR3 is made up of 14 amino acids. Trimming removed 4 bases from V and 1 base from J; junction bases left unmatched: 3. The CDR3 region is CASSRGQGNTEAFF. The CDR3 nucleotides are TGTGCCAGCAGCCGAGGACAGGGGAACACTGAAGCTTTCTTT.

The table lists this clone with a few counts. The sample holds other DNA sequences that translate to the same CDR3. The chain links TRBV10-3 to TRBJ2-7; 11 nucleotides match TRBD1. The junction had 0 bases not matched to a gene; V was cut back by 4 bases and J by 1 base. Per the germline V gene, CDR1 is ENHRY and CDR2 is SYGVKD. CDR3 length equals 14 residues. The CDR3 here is CAISGDRGSYEQYF. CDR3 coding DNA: TGTGCCATCAGTGGGGACAGGGGGTCCTACGAGCAGTACTTC.

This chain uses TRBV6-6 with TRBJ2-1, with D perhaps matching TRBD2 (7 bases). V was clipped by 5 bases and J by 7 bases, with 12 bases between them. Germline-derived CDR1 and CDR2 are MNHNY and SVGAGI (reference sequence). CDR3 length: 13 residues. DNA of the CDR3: TGTGCCAGCAGTCGGGGGGACATGAATGAGCAGTTCTTC. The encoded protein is CASSRGDMNEQFF.

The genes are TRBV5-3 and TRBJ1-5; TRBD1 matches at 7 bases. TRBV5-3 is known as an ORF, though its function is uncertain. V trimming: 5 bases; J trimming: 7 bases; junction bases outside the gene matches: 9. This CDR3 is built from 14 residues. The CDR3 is CARSPKGGGQPQHF. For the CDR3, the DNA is TGTGCCAGAAGTCCCAAAGGGGGCGGACAGCCCCAGCATTTT.

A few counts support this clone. CDR3 DNA: TGTGCCATCAGCCGGACAGGGGGCATCGATGGCTACACCTTC. Translated, it gives CAISRTGGIDGYTF. The chain is built from TRBV10-3 and TRBJ1-2, with 11 bases aligning to TRBD1. Per the germline V gene, CDR1 is ENHRY and CDR2 is SYGVKD. The V and J ends lost 6 bases and 6 bases, in that order; junction bases with no gene match: 6. CDR3 length: 14 residues.

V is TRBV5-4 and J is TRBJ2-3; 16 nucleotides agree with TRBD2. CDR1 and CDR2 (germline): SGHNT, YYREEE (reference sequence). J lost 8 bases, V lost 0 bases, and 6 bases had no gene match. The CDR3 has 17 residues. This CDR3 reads CASSLAGLAGGQVTQYF. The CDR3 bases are TGTGCCAGCAGCTTGGCGGGACTAGCGGGGGGGCAGGTTACGCAGTATTTT.

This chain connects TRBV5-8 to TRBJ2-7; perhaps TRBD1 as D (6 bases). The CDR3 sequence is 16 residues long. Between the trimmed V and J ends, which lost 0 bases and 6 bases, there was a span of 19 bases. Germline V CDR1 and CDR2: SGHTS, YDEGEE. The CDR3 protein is CASSLEGAGVFREQYF. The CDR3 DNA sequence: TGTGCCAGCAGCTTGGAAGGGGCAGGGGTATTCCGCGAGCAGTACTTC.

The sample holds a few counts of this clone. The CDR3 loop reads CASSEIGLTNEKLFF. In nucleotides, the CDR3 is TGTGCCAGCAGTGAAATCGGGTTGACTAATGAAAAACTGTTTTTT. This sequence joins TRBV25-1 and TRBJ1-4; no reliable D call. CDR3 length equals 15 residues. Germline values: CDR1 MGHDK, CDR2 SYGVNS. V was clipped by 2 bases and J by 2 bases, with 9 bases between them.

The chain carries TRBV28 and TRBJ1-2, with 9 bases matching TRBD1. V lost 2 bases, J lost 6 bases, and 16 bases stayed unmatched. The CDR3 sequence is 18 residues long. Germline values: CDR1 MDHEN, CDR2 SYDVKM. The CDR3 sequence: CASSLDLDGTGSENGYTF. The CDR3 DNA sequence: TGTGCCAGCAGTTTAGACCTGGACGGGACAGGGTCAGAGAATGGCTACACCTTC.

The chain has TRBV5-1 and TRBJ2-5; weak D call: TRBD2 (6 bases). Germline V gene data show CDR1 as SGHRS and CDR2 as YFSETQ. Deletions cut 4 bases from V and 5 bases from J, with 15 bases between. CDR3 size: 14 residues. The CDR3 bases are TGCGCCAGCAGCCCACGGGGGACCCCCGAGACCCAGTACTTC. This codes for CASSPRGTPETQYF.

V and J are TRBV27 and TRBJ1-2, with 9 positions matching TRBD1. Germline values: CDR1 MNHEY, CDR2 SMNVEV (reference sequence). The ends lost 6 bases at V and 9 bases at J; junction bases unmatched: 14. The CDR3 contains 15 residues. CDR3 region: CASSPGGSGTGSYTF. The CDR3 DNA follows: TGTGCCAGCAGCCCCGGGGGGTCCGGGACAGGGAGCTACACCTTC.